This is a list of T cell receptor beta chains from one sample in a study of T cell responses to AZD1222 COVID-19 vaccine. The data were produced by immunoSEQ multiplex PCR, yet TCRdb's version contains in-frame clones alone and is incomplete. The sample shows around 200,000 clones, just under 95% of them seen only once. The source material was peripheral blood, sampled 28 days after the second dose of the MenACWY control vaccine. The origin of the receptors is an adult who received the MenACWY meningococcal vaccine as a control. Each CDR3 is given with its conserved first and last residue. Fields, in order: J gene, clone size, D gene, V gene, CDR3 protein, CDR3 DNA. A D gene is named only where the DNA matches it firmly. Not all rows give a size; the values are once, few, many and, for expanded clones, a class.

J gene: TRBJ2-7; clone size: NA; D gene: NA; V gene: TRBV28; CDR3 protein: CASGSYEQYF; CDR3 DNA: TGTGCCAGCGGATCCTACGAGCAGTACTTC
J gene: TRBJ2-2; clone size: NA; D gene: NA; V gene: TRBV9; CDR3 protein: CASSVVQGNTGELFF; CDR3 DNA: TGTGCCAGCAGCGTAGTCCAGGGTAACACCGGGGAGCTGTTTTTT
J gene: TRBJ1-2; clone size: NA; D gene: NA; V gene: TRBV5-6; CDR3 protein: CASSLGGNYGYTF; CDR3 DNA: TGTGCCAGCAGCTTGGGGGGCAACTATGGCTACACCTTC
J gene: TRBJ1-1; clone size: NA; D gene: NA; V gene: TRBV6-5; CDR3 protein: CASSTGVWGTEAFF; CDR3 DNA: TGTGCCAGCAGTACTGGGGTGTGGGGCACTGAAGCTTTCTTT
J gene: TRBJ1-5; clone size: NA; D gene: TRBD1; V gene: TRBV5-1; CDR3 protein: CASTLTGGVNQPQHF; CDR3 DNA: TGCGCCAGCACCCTTACAGGGGGCGTGAATCAGCCCCAGCATTTT
J gene: TRBJ2-7; clone size: once; D gene: NA; V gene: TRBV18; CDR3 protein: CASSPREALREQYF; CDR3 DNA: TGTGCCAGCTCACCAAGGGAGGCCCTACGCGAGCAGTACTTC
J gene: TRBJ1-1; clone size: NA; D gene: TRBD1; V gene: TRBV4-3; CDR3 protein: CASNTGVGTEAFF; CDR3 DNA: TGCGCCAGCAACACAGGGGTCGGGACTGAAGCTTTCTTT
J gene: TRBJ2-3; clone size: once; D gene: TRBD2; V gene: TRBV19; CDR3 protein: CASSPGTSGRYTQYF; CDR3 DNA: TGTGCCAGTAGTCCTGGGACTAGCGGGCGGTACACGCAGTATTTT
J gene: TRBJ1-4; clone size: NA; D gene: TRBD1; V gene: TRBV28; CDR3 protein: CASSLSGQGNEKLFF; CDR3 DNA: TGTGCCAGCAGTTTGTCAGGACAGGGGAATGAAAAACTGTTTTTT
J gene: TRBJ2-3; clone size: once; D gene: TRBD2; V gene: TRBV4-2; CDR3 protein: CASSQVASGGAFTDTQYF; CDR3 DNA: TGTGCCAGCAGCCAAGTGGCTAGCGGGGGGGCTTTCACAGATACGCAGTATTTT
J gene: TRBJ2-5; clone size: NA; D gene: NA; V gene: TRBV9; CDR3 protein: CASSVGGGAGETQYF; CDR3 DNA: TGTGCCAGCAGCGTAGGAGGCGGGGCAGGGGAGACCCAGTACTTC
J gene: TRBJ1-2; clone size: once; D gene: NA; V gene: TRBV7-9; CDR3 protein: CASSLAQVWYGYTF; CDR3 DNA: TGTGCCAGCAGCTTAGCACAGGTGTGGTATGGCTACACCTTC
J gene: TRBJ2-7; clone size: NA; D gene: NA; V gene: TRBV2; CDR3 protein: CASSPWPPYEQYF; CDR3 DNA: TGTGCCAGCAGTCCCTGGCCCCCTTACGAGCAGTACTTC
J gene: TRBJ2-7; clone size: NA; D gene: TRBD1; V gene: TRBV28; CDR3 protein: CASSSTGVATYEQYF; CDR3 DNA: TGTGCCAGCAGTTCGACAGGGGTCGCAACCTACGAGCAGTACTTC
J gene: TRBJ1-2; clone size: NA; D gene: NA; V gene: TRBV7-9; CDR3 protein: CASRPGTASAGYTF; CDR3 DNA: TGTGCCAGCAGACCGGGGACCGCCTCGGCCGGCTACACCTTC
J gene: TRBJ2-5; clone size: NA; D gene: TRBD1; V gene: TRBV6-5; CDR3 protein: CASSNGQGRGETQYF; CDR3 DNA: TGTGCCAGCAGCAATGGACAGGGAAGGGGGGAGACCCAGTACTTC
J gene: TRBJ1-2; clone size: NA; D gene: TRBD1; V gene: TRBV4-1; CDR3 protein: CASSQPGQGSNYGYTF; CDR3 DNA: TGCGCCAGCAGCCAACCCGGACAGGGCTCTAACTATGGCTACACCTTC
J gene: TRBJ2-3; clone size: NA; D gene: NA; V gene: TRBV15; CDR3 protein: CATSPKYGVSTDTQYF; CDR3 DNA: TGTGCCACCAGCCCTAAGTACGGGGTTAGCACAGATACGCAGTATTTT
J gene: TRBJ1-6; clone size: NA; D gene: NA; V gene: TRBV19; CDR3 protein: CASSTPTRGYNSPLHF; CDR3 DNA: TGTGCCAGTAGTACTCCCACCAGGGGTTATAATTCACCCCTCCACTTT
J gene: TRBJ1-2; clone size: NA; D gene: NA; V gene: TRBV27; CDR3 protein: CASSFFGDSSGYTF; CDR3 DNA: TGTGCCAGCAGTTTTTTTGGGGATTCAAGTGGCTACACCTTC
J gene: TRBJ1-1; clone size: NA; D gene: TRBD1; V gene: TRBV5-1; CDR3 protein: CASSSSTGGTLDTEAFF; CDR3 DNA: TGCGCCAGCAGCTCATCTACAGGGGGCACGTTGGACACTGAAGCTTTCTTT
J gene: TRBJ1-2; clone size: NA; D gene: NA; V gene: TRBV24-1; CDR3 protein: CATSEDGYYGYTF; CDR3 DNA: TGTGCCACCAGCGAGGACGGATACTATGGCTACACCTTC
J gene: TRBJ1-1; clone size: NA; D gene: NA; V gene: TRBV5-1; CDR3 protein: CASSIGRNTEAFF; CDR3 DNA: TGCGCCAGCAGCATTGGACGGAACACTGAAGCTTTCTTT
J gene: TRBJ1-2; clone size: few; D gene: NA; V gene: TRBV18; CDR3 protein: CASSPDLGGYGYTF; CDR3 DNA: TGTGCCAGCTCACCCGACCTCGGAGGATATGGCTACACCTTC
J gene: TRBJ2-1; clone size: NA; D gene: NA; V gene: TRBV4-2; CDR3 protein: CASSHGVGGDSYNEQFF; CDR3 DNA: TGTGCCAGCAGCCATGGGGTTGGGGGGGACAGCTACAATGAGCAGTTCTTC
J gene: TRBJ1-2; clone size: NA; D gene: NA; V gene: TRBV28; CDR3 protein: CASSLRAPGRNGYTF; CDR3 DNA: TGTGCCAGCAGTTTACGGGCCCCCGGGAGAAATGGCTACACCTTC
J gene: TRBJ2-5; clone size: few; D gene: NA; V gene: TRBV19; CDR3 protein: CASSEGWEETQYF; CDR3 DNA: TGTGCCAGTAGTGAGGGGTGGGAAGAGACCCAGTACTTC
J gene: TRBJ1-1; clone size: NA; D gene: NA; V gene: TRBV10-3; CDR3 protein: CASWDNMNTEAFF; CDR3 DNA: TGTGCCAGTTGGGACAACATGAACACTGAAGCTTTCTTT
J gene: TRBJ2-3; clone size: NA; D gene: TRBD2; V gene: TRBV6-2/TRBV6-3; CDR3 protein: CASSYSGGSDTQYF; CDR3 DNA: TGTGCCAGCAGTTACAGCGGGGGGTCAGATACGCAGTATTTT
J gene: TRBJ2-1; clone size: NA; D gene: NA; V gene: TRBV11-2; CDR3 protein: CASSFGSSYNEQFF; CDR3 DNA: TGTGCCAGCAGCTTCGGGAGCTCCTACAATGAGCAGTTCTTC
J gene: TRBJ2-2; clone size: NA; D gene: NA; V gene: TRBV7-2; CDR3 protein: CASSLAISGVGGELFF; CDR3 DNA: TGTGCCAGCAGCTTAGCGATCTCAGGGGTAGGCGGGGAGCTGTTTTTT
J gene: TRBJ2-3; clone size: NA; D gene: TRBD2; V gene: TRBV3-1/TRBV3-2; CDR3 protein: CASSFRGGTDTQYF; CDR3 DNA: TGTGCCAGCAGCTTCCGGGGGGGCACAGATACGCAGTATTTT
J gene: TRBJ2-1; clone size: once; D gene: TRBD1; V gene: TRBV7-8; CDR3 protein: CASSPSAGTGGHEQFF; CDR3 DNA: TGTGCCAGCAGCCCCAGTGCCGGGACAGGGGGCCATGAGCAGTTCTTC
J gene: TRBJ2-7; clone size: NA; D gene: TRBD2; V gene: TRBV6-5; CDR3 protein: CASRVLAGDYEQYF; CDR3 DNA: TGTGCCAGCAGGGTACTAGCGGGGGACTACGAGCAGTACTTC
J gene: TRBJ2-5; clone size: NA; D gene: NA; V gene: TRBV7-2; CDR3 protein: CASSLGVYQETQYF; CDR3 DNA: TGTGCCAGCAGCTTAGGGGTGTACCAAGAGACCCAGTACTTC
J gene: TRBJ2-3; clone size: few; D gene: TRBD2; V gene: TRBV3-1/TRBV3-2; CDR3 protein: CASSRGLAGGSTDTQYF; CDR3 DNA: TGTGCCAGCAGTCGGGGACTAGCGGGGGGGAGCACAGATACGCAGTATTTT
J gene: TRBJ2-7; clone size: NA; D gene: NA; V gene: TRBV7-2; CDR3 protein: CASSSGRDRPYEQYF; CDR3 DNA: TGTGCCAGCAGCAGCGGCCGAGACAGGCCCTACGAGCAGTACTTC
J gene: TRBJ1-6; clone size: NA; D gene: NA; V gene: TRBV7-9; CDR3 protein: CASSDPDGYNSPLHF; CDR3 DNA: TGTGCCAGCAGCGACCCAGACGGATATAATTCACCCCTCCACTTT
J gene: TRBJ1-2; clone size: NA; D gene: TRBD1; V gene: TRBV7-9; CDR3 protein: CASSRGQGGYGYTF; CDR3 DNA: TGTGCCAGCAGCCGTGGACAGGGAGGCTATGGCTACACCTTC
J gene: TRBJ2-3; clone size: NA; D gene: TRBD2; V gene: TRBV18; CDR3 protein: CASSPLAGPRTDTQYF; CDR3 DNA: TGTGCCAGCTCACCCCTAGCGGGGCCCCGCACAGATACGCAGTATTTT
J gene: TRBJ1-1; clone size: NA; D gene: NA; V gene: TRBV10-3; CDR3 protein: CATRVEASEAFF; CDR3 DNA: TGTGCCACCCGGGTGGAGGCAAGTGAAGCTTTCTTT
J gene: TRBJ2-3; clone size: once; D gene: TRBD1; V gene: TRBV6-2/TRBV6-3; CDR3 protein: CASSGPGQGVYTQYF; CDR3 DNA: TGTGCCAGCAGTGGTCCGGGACAGGGGGTCTATACGCAGTATTTT